The 12 T cell receptor beta chains below all came from one sample that was sequenced in a study of CD8 T cells in acute hepatitis C reinfection. Time point in this sample: naive CD8 control sorted from an acute-time-point sample. The repertoire was sequenced with immunoSEQ multiplex PCR; TCRdb's copy has only in-frame clones and lacks some. The table lists approximately 39,000 clones, 85% to 90% of them singletons. Sequencing was performed on naive CD8+ T cells from PBMCs. Receptor source: a man aged 25-40 years with chronic hepatitis C.

The CDR3 loop is CASSSGVFIAEQFF. Here the CDR3 DNA reads TGTGCCAGCTCTAGCGGGGTCTTTATCGCTGAGCAGTTCTTC. The chain links TRBV19 to TRBJ2-1, with TRBD2 matching over 9 bases. CDR3 length: 14 residues. Germline V CDR1 and CDR2: LNHDA, SQIVND (reference sequence). Trimming removed 9 bases from V and 9 bases from J; junction bases left unmatched: 12.

The rearrangement links TRBV29-1 to TRBJ2-3, with 8 nucleotides matching TRBD2. J lost 3 bases, V lost 6 bases, and 8 bases had no gene match. This CDR3 is built from 14 residues. Germline CDR1 reads SQVTM; CDR2 reads ANQGSEA. CDR3 nucleotides: TGCAGCGTCCGGGGGGGCCTAGGTACAGATACGCAGTATTTT. Translated: CSVRGGLGTDTQYF.

The chain couples TRBV11-3 to TRBJ1-3; a weak D match, TRBD1 (5 bases). This CDR3 contains 19 residues. The germline V and J ends were trimmed by 7 bases and 0 bases, with 25 bases remaining between them. CDR1 is SGHNT and CDR2 is YENEEA in the germline V gene. This CDR3 is CASIQVGHVGPRSGNTIYF. CDR3 in DNA: TGTGCCAGCATTCAGGTAGGACACGTCGGACCCCGCTCTGGAAACACCATATATTTT.

This clone was seen more than once but under ten times. The chain uses TRBV7-9 and TRBJ2-2; 10 bases align to TRBD2. The CDR3 consists of 17 residues. Germline V gene sequence: CDR1 SEHNR, CDR2 FQNEAQ (reference sequence). The junction had 9 bases not matched to a gene; V was cut back by 1 base and J by 7 bases. CDR3 region: CASSLESAGGPNGELFF. The CDR3 coding sequence is TGTGCCAGCAGCTTAGAGTCAGCGGGAGGGCCCAACGGGGAGCTGTTTTTT.

The J gene is TRBJ1-2, the V gene TRBV19; the match to TRBD1 covers 7 bases. Per the germline V gene, CDR1 is LNHDA and CDR2 is SQIVND (reference sequence). The CDR3 is 15 amino acids. Unmatched junction bases numbered 9, after V lost 6 bases and J lost 2 bases. The CDR3 DNA follows: TGTGCCAGTAGCCCTGCAGGGGGTTCAAACTATGGCTACACCTTC. Its translation is CASSPAGGSNYGYTF.

This clone came up once. This rearrangement joins TRBV10-3 to TRBJ1-3; no definite D call. The germline CDR1 and CDR2 sequences are ENHRY and SYGVKD. The length of the CDR3 is 13 residues. V was shortened by 8 bases and J by 4 bases, with 12 bases between the two germline ends. This CDR3 is CAILTLLGNTIYF. Written as DNA, the CDR3 is TGTGCCATCCTAACCTTGCTGGGAAACACCATATATTTT.

This clone was recorded once. The chain links TRBV27 to TRBJ2-1; a weak D match, TRBD2 (6 bases). Trimming shortened V by 2 bases and J by 6 bases, and 11 bases separated the two germline ends. The CDR3 spans 14 residues. Germline V CDR1 and CDR2: MNHEY, SMNVEV (reference sequence). The CDR3 region has the DNA TGTGCCAGCAGTTTAGCGGGACCCCCCAATGAGCAGTTCTTC. This encodes CASSLAGPPNEQFF.

About this clone: This same CDR3 is encoded by further DNA sequences in the sample. This chain links TRBV6-1 with TRBJ2-3, with D uncertain. Germline loops: CDR1 MNHNS, CDR2 SASEGT. The V and J ends lost 3 bases and 2 bases respectively, with 12 bases between them. The CDR3 sequence is 15 residues long. The CDR3 spells CASSEALPPTDTQYF. The DNA for the CDR3 is TGTGCCAGCAGTGAGGCGCTTCCTCCCACAGATACGCAGTATTTT.

The chain combines TRBV9 with TRBJ2-6, with 8 bases aligning to TRBD1. Germline CDR1 is SGDLS and CDR2 is YYNGEE. With V trimmed by 2 bases and J by 0 bases, 4 bases remained unmatched. The CDR3 runs to 17 residues. CDR3 coding DNA: TGTGCCAGCAGCGTGGACAGGGCCCGCTCTGGGGCCAACGTCCTGACTTTC. It specifies CASSVDRARSGANVLTF.

The gene calls are TRBV30 and TRBJ2-1; 9 nucleotides line up with TRBD1. The CDR3 is 15 residues long. In germline, CDR1 is GTSNPN, CDR2 SVGIG (reference sequence). The V segment lost 2 bases and the J segment 8 bases; nucleotides outside the gene matches: 10. The chain's CDR3 is CAWSLNGQGIDEQFF. The CDR3 DNA is TGTGCCTGGAGTTTGAATGGACAGGGGATAGATGAGCAGTTCTTC.

The chain uses TRBV6-6 and TRBJ2-7, with D perhaps matching TRBD1 (5 bases). The CDR3 contains 12 residues. In germline, CDR1 is MNHNY, CDR2 SVGAGI (reference sequence). Between the trimmed V and J ends, which lost 4 bases and 3 bases, there was a span of 7 bases. CDR3 nucleotide sequence: TGTGCCAGCAGTTCCGGACACTACGAGCAGTACTTC. Translated, it gives CASSSGHYEQYF.

This chain uses TRBV11-2 with TRBJ2-3; D is uncertain. The CDR3 runs 17 residues. The germline V and J ends were trimmed by 5 bases and 4 bases, with 22 bases remaining between them. Germline values: CDR1 SGHAT, CDR2 FQNNGV. The CDR3 protein is CASSLTNPYKDADTQYF. CDR3 nucleotides: TGTGCCAGCAGCCTAACAAACCCCTATAAGGACGCAGATACGCAGTATTTT.